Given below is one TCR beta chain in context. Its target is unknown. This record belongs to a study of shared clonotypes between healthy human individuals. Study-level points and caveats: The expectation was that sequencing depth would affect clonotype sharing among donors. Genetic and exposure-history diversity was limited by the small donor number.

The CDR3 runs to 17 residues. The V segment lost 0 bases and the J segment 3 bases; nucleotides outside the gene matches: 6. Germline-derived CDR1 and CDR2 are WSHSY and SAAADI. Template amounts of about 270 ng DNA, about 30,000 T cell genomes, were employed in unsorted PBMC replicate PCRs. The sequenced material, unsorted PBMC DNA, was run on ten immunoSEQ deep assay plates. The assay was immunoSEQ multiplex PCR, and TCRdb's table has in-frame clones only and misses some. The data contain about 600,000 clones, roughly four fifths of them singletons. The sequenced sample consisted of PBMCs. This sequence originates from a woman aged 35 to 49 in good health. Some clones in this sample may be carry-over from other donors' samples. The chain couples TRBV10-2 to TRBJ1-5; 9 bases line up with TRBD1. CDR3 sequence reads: CASSESSRDRDNQPQHF. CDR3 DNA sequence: TGCGCCAGCAGTGAGTCTTCTCGGGACAGGGACAATCAGCCCCAGCATTTT.